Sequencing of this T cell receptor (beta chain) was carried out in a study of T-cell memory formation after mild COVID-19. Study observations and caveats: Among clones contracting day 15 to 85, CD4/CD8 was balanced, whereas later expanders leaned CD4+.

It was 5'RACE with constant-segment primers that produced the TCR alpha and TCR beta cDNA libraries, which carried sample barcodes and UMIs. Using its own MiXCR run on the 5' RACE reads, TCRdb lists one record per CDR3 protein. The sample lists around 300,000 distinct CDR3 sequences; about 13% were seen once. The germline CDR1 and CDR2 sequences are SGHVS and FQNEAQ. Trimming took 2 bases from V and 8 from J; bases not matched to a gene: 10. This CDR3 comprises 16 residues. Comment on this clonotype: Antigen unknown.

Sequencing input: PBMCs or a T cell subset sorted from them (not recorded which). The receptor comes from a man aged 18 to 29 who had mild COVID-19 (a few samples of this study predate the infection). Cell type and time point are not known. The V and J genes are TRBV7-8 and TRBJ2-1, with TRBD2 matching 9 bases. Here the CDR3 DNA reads TGTGCCAGCAGCTTACCGTACCTAGCGGGGTGGGATGAGCAGTTCTTC. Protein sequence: CASSLPYLAGWDEQFF.